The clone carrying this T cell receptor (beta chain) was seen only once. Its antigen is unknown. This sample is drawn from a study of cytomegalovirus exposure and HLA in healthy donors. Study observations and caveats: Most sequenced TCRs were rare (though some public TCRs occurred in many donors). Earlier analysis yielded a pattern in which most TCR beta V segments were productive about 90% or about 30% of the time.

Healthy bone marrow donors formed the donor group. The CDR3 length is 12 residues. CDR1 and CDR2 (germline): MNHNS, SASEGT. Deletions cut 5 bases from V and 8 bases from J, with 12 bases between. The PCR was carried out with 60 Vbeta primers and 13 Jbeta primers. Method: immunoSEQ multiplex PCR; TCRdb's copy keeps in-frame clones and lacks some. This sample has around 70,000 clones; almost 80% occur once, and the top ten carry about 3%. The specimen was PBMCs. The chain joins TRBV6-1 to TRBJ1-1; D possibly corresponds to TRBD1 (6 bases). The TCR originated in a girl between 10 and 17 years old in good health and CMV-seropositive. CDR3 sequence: CASSRYDREAFF. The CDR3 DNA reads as TGTGCCAGCAGTCGTTATGACAGGGAAGCTTTCTTT.